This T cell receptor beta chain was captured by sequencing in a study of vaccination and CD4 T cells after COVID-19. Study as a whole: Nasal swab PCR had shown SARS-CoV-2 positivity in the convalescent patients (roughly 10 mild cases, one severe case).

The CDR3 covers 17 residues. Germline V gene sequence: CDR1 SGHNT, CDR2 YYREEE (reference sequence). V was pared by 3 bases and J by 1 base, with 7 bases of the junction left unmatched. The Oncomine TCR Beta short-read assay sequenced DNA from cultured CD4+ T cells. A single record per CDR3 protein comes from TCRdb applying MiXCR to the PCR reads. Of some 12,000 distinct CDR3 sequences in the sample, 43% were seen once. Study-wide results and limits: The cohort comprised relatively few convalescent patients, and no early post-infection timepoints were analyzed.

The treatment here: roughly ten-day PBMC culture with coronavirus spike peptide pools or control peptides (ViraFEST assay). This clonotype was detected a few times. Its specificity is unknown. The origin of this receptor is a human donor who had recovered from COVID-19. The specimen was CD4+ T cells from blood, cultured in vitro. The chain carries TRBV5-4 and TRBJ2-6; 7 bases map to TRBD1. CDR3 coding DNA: TGTGCCAGCAGCTCCGGGACAGTCCCTTCTGGGGCCAACGTCCTGACTTTC. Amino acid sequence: CASSSGTVPSGANVLTF.